The T cell receptor beta chain described here comes from a study of blood T cell repertoires in COVID-19 (dated by TCRdb to 2018 to 2020). Some background on the complete study: The collaborator samples originated in the United States, Italy and Spain and spanned the acute and convalescent phases of COVID-19. Nearly every sample came with metadata listing a de-identified subject ID, COVID-19 status, age in years and sex. Samples were obtained from the ongoing ImmuneRACE study (first 160 participants) and from some 1,200 subjects provided by 6 global collaborators. Deeply sampled blood TCRbeta repertoires from subjects exposed to, actively infected with, or recovered from COVID-19 were included in the dataset. A freely available public database, intended as a resource for researchers studying the immune response to SARS-CoV-2, is where the repertoires were released. The material from the prospective study consisted of cDNA or gDNA derived from T cells, B-cell-depleted T cells, or PBMCs. Where available, HLA class I and class II types were taken from metadata supplied by the sample provider and were not determined by assay-based typing. Points the paper makes about the study in general: Clinical and demographic metadata were provided uncurated, with the amount varying by source and participant.

In Seattle, one collaborating source enrolled patients while the infection was active and tracked those patients longitudinally over the course of disease. Whole blood was collected in K2EDTA tubes by collaborating institutions according to the institutions' own protocols. For TCRbeta analysis, collaborators shipped samples in one of three forms: frozen whole blood, isolated PBMCs, or DNA extracted from either of those sample types. In this sample, this clone turned up a few times. This clone's antigen is unknown. One base away there is no much larger clone; base qualities are not given. Trimming leaves V shorter by 7 bases and J shorter by 5 bases, with the junction holding 6 bases beyond the gene matches. CDR1 and CDR2 are read off the germline V gene as MDHEN and SYDVKM. From the cysteine up to the phenylalanine, the CDR3 has a length of 14 residues. CDR3 DNA only is kept here, 42 bases in frame from base 1.

TCRbeta CDR3 regions were amplified from genomic DNA by means of the immunoSEQ Assay, a bias-controlled multiplex PCR. The study's processing was this. The number of nucleated cells in each sample was estimated by amplification of reference gene primers within the assay. To quantify the absolute abundance of each unique TCRbeta CDR3 rearrangement, sequence reads were collapsed and filtered. For each sample, productive Simpson clonality was calculated as the square root of Simpson's diversity index over productive rearrangements. Not all clones reach the TCRdb copy of this immuneACCESS table, which keeps in-frame sequences only. Checked studies attribute under half of the gap to unresolved V genes and leave the rest unexplained. For V, J and clone size, that table is used; D and trimming come from the DNA. For this sample the table gives tens of thousands of clones, of which around 90% were detected only once. The ten most abundant clones make up around 8% of the sample.

The sample taken for sequencing was peripheral blood. The receptor was isolated from a man aged 60-69 years with COVID-19, enrolled during active disease. The chain couples TRBV28 to TRBJ1-2; the junction holds 11 bases that match TRBD1. CDR3 protein: CASTLGQGAYGYTF. The nucleotide sequence reads TGTGCCAGCACCCTCGGACAGGGGGCATATGGCTACACCTTC.